This T cell receptor beta chain was profiled in a study of T cells in Graves' hyperthyroidism and ophthalmopathy. Overall study context: Peripheral blood was obtained at initial diagnosis, preceding any treatment.

On the basis of clinical symptoms, serum thyroxine and TRAb, thyroid ultrasound and orbital computed tomography, diagnoses were made. Amplification of TCR beta CDR3 regions used RNA as the template. A first-round RT-PCR of the TCR CDR3 used the HTBI primer set. TCRdb analysed the multiplex PCR reads with MiXCR anew, one entry per CDR3 protein. The sample has about 640,000 distinct CDR3 sequences, roughly 20% seen once; the top ten hold under 35%. Germline values: CDR1 SEHNR, CDR2 FQNEAQ (reference sequence). V lost 5 bases and J lost 7, with 9 bases in between. The CDR3 runs to 12 residues. The sample holds a few counts of this clonotype.

The chain is built from TRBV7-9 and TRBJ2-1, with D unresolved. The TCR was taken from a man aged 25-45 years with Graves' ophthalmopathy. The sample comprised blood. CDR3 in DNA: TGTGCCAGCAGCAAGGTATGGAATGAGCAGTTCTTC. This sequence encodes CASSKVWNEQFF. Complete variable domain (other parts from reference TRBV7-9 and TRBJ2-1): DTGVSQNPRHKITKRGQNVTFRCDPISEHNRLYWYRQTLGQGPEFLTYFQNEAQLEKSRLLSDRFSAERPKGSFSTLEIQRTEQGDSAMYLCASSKVWNEQFFGPGTRLTVL.